This T cell receptor beta chain was sequenced for a study of blood T cell repertoires in COVID-19. The CDR3 loop spans 15 amino acids. Germline CDR1 MDHEN, CDR2 SYDVKM. Germline trimming cut 3 bases from V and 4 bases from J; bases unmatched to any gene: 5. Authors' analysis steps: Counts of nucleated cells, estimated from reference gene primer amplification, were obtained. Clones were read by immunoSEQ multiplex PCR, and TCRdb kept only the in-frame ones, dropping some. V and J calls and clone size are copied from that table; D and trimming were computed from the DNA. The sample has some 180,000 clones, approximately 85% seen once.

The sample taken for sequencing was peripheral blood. This sequence joins TRBV28 and TRBJ2-1; TRBD1 matches at 8 bases. The TCR sequence derives from a woman aged 80 or over with COVID-19, enrolled during active disease. The CDR3 region has the DNA TGTGCCAGCAGTTTCCGGGACAGGCTTTACAATGAGCAGTTCTTC. This sequence encodes CASSFRDRLYNEQFF.